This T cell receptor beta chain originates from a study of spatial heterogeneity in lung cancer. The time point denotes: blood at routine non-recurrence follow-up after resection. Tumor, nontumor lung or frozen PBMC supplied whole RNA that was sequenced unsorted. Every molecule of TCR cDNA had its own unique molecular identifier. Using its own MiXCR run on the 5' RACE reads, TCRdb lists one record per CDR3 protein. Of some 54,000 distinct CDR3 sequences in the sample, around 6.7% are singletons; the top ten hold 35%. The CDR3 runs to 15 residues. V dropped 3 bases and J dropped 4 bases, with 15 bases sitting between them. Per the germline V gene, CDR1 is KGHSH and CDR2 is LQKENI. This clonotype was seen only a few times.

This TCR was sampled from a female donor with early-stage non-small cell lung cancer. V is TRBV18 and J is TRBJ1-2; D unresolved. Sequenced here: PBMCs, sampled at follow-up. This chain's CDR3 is CASSPTQDWIYGYTF. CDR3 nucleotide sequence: TGTGCCAGCTCACCCACCCAGGACTGGATCTATGGCTACACCTTC.